The present entry profiles one T cell receptor beta chain with its context. The data belong to a study of cytomegalovirus exposure and HLA in healthy donors. The study ran its PCR with 60 Vbeta and 13 Jbeta primers. Sequencing used immunoSEQ multiplex PCR; TCRdb keeps in-frame clones, though not all of them. The sample yields about 190,000 clones, about three quarters seen once. The TCR comes from a middle-aged woman in good health and CMV-seronegative. The sequenced sample consisted of PBMCs.

The CDR3 sequence is CASSEAGGGTDTQYF. DNA for the CDR3: TGTGCCAGCAGTGAAGCGGGGGGGGGCACAGATACGCAGTATTTT. V gene TRBV6-1 combines with J gene TRBJ2-3; 7 positions agree with TRBD2. The germline V gene has CDR1 MNHNS and CDR2 SASEGT. The CDR3 loop spans 15 amino acids. V was pared by 0 bases and J by 1 base, with 1 base of the junction left unmatched.